The entry below gives a single T cell receptor (beta chain) sequence along with its context. Its cognate antigen is unknown. The source of the sample is a study of blood T cells in healthy people across ages. Next came a second PCR, run for about 7 to 12 cycles, which used a sample-barcoded 5' primer along with a J-beta primer mix. Every molecule of cDNA carried a tag from a template-switch adaptor with 12 random nucleotides. TCRdb processed the 5' RACE reads anew with MiXCR; each CDR3 protein has one entry. Of some 710,000 distinct CDR3 sequences listed, 20% to 25% are singletons. Regarding the study as a whole: The study found TCR beta diversity correlated strongly with naive T cell percentage.

CDR1 LGHDT and CDR2 YNNKEL come from the germline V gene (reference sequence). V was shortened by 3 bases and J by 1 base, with 6 bases between the two germline ends. CDR3 size: 13 residues. Sequencing used blood. The origin of this receptor is a man between 65 and 85 years old in good health. The chain couples TRBV3-1 to TRBJ1-1; D is ambiguous. The CDR3 here is CASSHRRNTEAFF. The CDR3 bases are TGTGCCAGCAGCCATCGGCGGAACACTGAAGCTTTCTTT.